This entry lists 30 T cell receptor beta chains sequenced from one sample in a study of blood T cell repertoires in COVID-19. TCRdb's copy holds only in-frame clones and misses some; the assay was immunoSEQ multiplex PCR. The sample consists of just under 250,000 clones, about 86% of them appearing once. Sequencing used peripheral blood. All receptors derive from a woman in her 30s who had recovered from COVID-19.

The rearrangement joins TRBV6-5 to TRBJ2-1; possibly TRBD1 for D (6 bases). Germline loops: CDR1 MNHEY, CDR2 SVGAGI. The CDR3 runs 14 residues. Trimming shortened V by 8 bases and J by 6 bases, and 17 bases separated the two germline ends. Here the CDR3 reads CASRSLRTVNEQFF. The CDR3 nucleotides are TGTGCCAGCCGTTCCCTCCGGACAGTCAATGAGCAGTTCTTC.

The chain links TRBV6-5 to TRBJ2-5, with no clear D. Germline V gives CDR1 MNHEY, CDR2 SVGAGI. Trimming removed 5 bases from V and 4 bases from J, with 17 bases in between. The length of the CDR3 is 15 residues. CDR3 DNA sequence: TGTGCCAGCAGTCCGAAGAGCCTCCGGAGAGAGACCCAGTACTTC. Translated: CASSPKSLRRETQYF.

This rearrangement joins TRBV9 to TRBJ2-1; D may be TRBD2 (5 bases). The V gene's germline CDR1 is SGDLS and CDR2 YYNGEE. This CDR3 comprises 11 residues. V gave up 7 bases and J gave up 9 bases, with 11 bases separating them. For the CDR3, the DNA is TGTGCCAGCTCGAGTGAGGGTGAGCAGTTCTTC. It translates to CASSSEGEQFF.

The chain recombines TRBV4-1 with TRBJ1-2, with unresolved D. The CDR3 spans 15 residues. CDR1 MGHRA and CDR2 YSYEKL come from the germline V gene. The V and J ends lost 1 base and 7 bases respectively, with 16 bases between them. This CDR3 reads CASSQVEGASGGYTF. CDR3 nucleotide sequence: TGCGCCAGCAGCCAAGTGGAGGGAGCATCGGGTGGCTACACCTTC.

V gene TRBV7-2 combines with J gene TRBJ1-5; D is perhaps TRBD1 (5 bases). Germline assignment: CDR1 SGHTA and CDR2 FQGNSA. The V and J ends lost 11 bases and 3 bases respectively, with 11 bases between them. The CDR3 extends over 12 amino acids. The CDR3 DNA reads as TGTGCCTGGGGGGACCCCAATCAGCCCCAGCATTTT. The encoded protein is CAWGDPNQPQHF.

The rearrangement links TRBV20-1 to TRBJ2-1; 7 bases match TRBD2. Trimming removed 3 bases from V and 6 bases from J; junction bases left unmatched: 5. CDR3 length: 13 residues. Germline loops: CDR1 DFQATT, CDR2 SNEGSKA (reference sequence). The CDR3 nucleotides read TGCAGTGCTAGTAAAGCGGGGAGCAATGAGCAGTTCTTC. Its translation is CSASKAGSNEQFF.

This chain uses TRBV2 with TRBJ2-2; 7 bases are a match to TRBD1. J lost 6 bases, V lost 6 bases, and 10 bases had no gene match. Germline CDR1 is SNHLY and CDR2 is FYNNEI. The CDR3 is made up of 15 amino acids. The CDR3 sequence: CASSLQGLSAGELFF. The CDR3 region has the DNA TGTGCCAGCAGCTTACAGGGGCTTAGCGCCGGGGAGCTGTTTTTT. Full variable domain (remainder filled in from reference TRBV2 and TRBJ2-2): EPEVTQTPSHQVTQMGQEVILRCVPISNHLYFYWYRQILGQKVEFLVSFYNNEISEKSEIFDDQFSVERPDGSNFTLKIRSTKLEDSAMYFCASSLQGLSAGELFFGEGSRLTVL.

This chain joins TRBV5-5 and TRBJ2-2; 8 bases align to TRBD1. V was clipped by 4 bases and J by 0 bases; unmatched bases: 8. The CDR3 extends over 17 amino acids. Per the germline V gene, CDR1 is SGHKS and CDR2 is YYEKEE (reference sequence). Here the CDR3 reads CASSKNLQGANTGELFF. CDR3 DNA: TGTGCCAGCAGCAAAAACTTACAGGGGGCGAACACCGGGGAGCTGTTTTTT.

This chain uses TRBV7-9 with TRBJ2-5; 8 bases agree with TRBD1. Germline V gene data show CDR1 as SEHNR and CDR2 as FQNEAQ (reference sequence). The V gene end was trimmed by 4 bases and the J gene end by 4 bases; junction bases not matched to a gene: 8. The CDR3 runs to 15 residues. This chain's CDR3 is CASSSRQGLGETQYF. Written as DNA, the CDR3 is TGTGCCAGCAGCTCCCGACAGGGGTTGGGAGAGACCCAGTACTTC.

The rearrangement joins TRBV7-9 to TRBJ1-2; 9 positions agree with TRBD1. Trimming took 5 bases from V and 11 from J; bases not matched to a gene: 9. Germline CDR1 and CDR2: SEHNR and FQNEAQ (reference sequence). The CDR3 is made up of 13 amino acids. The CDR3 bases are TGTGCCAGCAGCCTAGACCCTGGGACAGGGTACACCTTC. Protein: CASSLDPGTGYTF.

The rearrangement links TRBV5-1 to TRBJ2-7; 12 bases line up with TRBD1. The trim removed 4 bases at V and 7 bases at J, leaving 9 bases unmatched. Germline V CDR1 and CDR2: SGHRS, YFSETQ. This CDR3 has 15 residues. The DNA for the CDR3 is TGCGCCAGCAGCCTTTCCGGGACAGGGGGCAAAGAGCAGTACTTC. As protein: CASSLSGTGGKEQYF. Full variable domain (remainder filled in from reference TRBV5-1 and TRBJ2-7): KAGVTQTPRYLIKTRGQQVTLSCSPISGHRSVSWYQQTPGQGLQFLFEYFSETQRNKGNFPGRFSGRQFSNSRSEMNVSTLELGDSALYLCASSLSGTGGKEQYFGPGTRLTVT.

The chain combines TRBV6-2 or TRBV6-3 with TRBJ2-5, with 7 bases fitting TRBD1. Germline trimming cut 6 bases from V and 3 bases from J; bases unmatched to any gene: 13. The germline CDR1 and CDR2 sequences are MNHEY and SVGEGT. The CDR3 consists of 16 residues. The chain's CDR3 is CASSRAGDSDEETQYF. For the CDR3, the DNA is TGTGCCAGCAGCCGAGCCGGGGACAGCGATGAAGAGACCCAGTACTTC.

The chain uses TRBV27 and TRBJ1-1; D is unclear. CDR3 size: 14 residues. V was shortened by 4 bases and J by 0 bases, with 9 bases between the two germline ends. The germline CDR1 and CDR2 sequences are MNHEY and SMNVEV (reference sequence). The CDR3 nucleotides are TGTGCCAGCAGTTCGGGGAGAATGAACACTGAAGCTTTCTTT. Residues: CASSSGRMNTEAFF.

The rearrangement uses TRBV9 and TRBJ1-2, with a tentative D call TRBD1 (6 bases). The CDR3 is 15 amino acids. Germline values: CDR1 SGDLS, CDR2 YYNGEE. Between the trimmed V and J ends, which lost 4 bases and 5 bases, there was a span of 18 bases. DNA of the CDR3: TGTGCCAGCAGCAAGAGAAACAGGGAAGTTTATGGCTACACCTTC. Amino acid sequence: CASSKRNREVYGYTF.

V gene TRBV7-9 combines with J gene TRBJ2-7; tentative D call: TRBD1 (6 bases). This CDR3 has 12 amino acids. V was trimmed by 3 bases and J by 6 bases, leaving 9 bases between them. CDR1 is SEHNR and CDR2 is FQNEAQ in the germline V gene (reference sequence). The CDR3 DNA reads as TGTGCCAGCAGCTTCTGGGGGCGCGAGCAGTACTTC. Its translation: CASSFWGREQYF.

The chain joins TRBV9 to TRBJ2-1, with 9 positions matching TRBD1. The length of the CDR3 is 14 residues. The trim removed 3 bases at V and 6 bases at J, leaving 4 bases unmatched. Germline lookup yields CDR1 SGDLS and CDR2 YYNGEE. CDR3 bases: TGTGCCAGCAGCGGGGGACAGGGATTCAATGAGCAGTTCTTC. As protein: CASSGGQGFNEQFF.

The chain joins TRBV12-5 to TRBJ2-3; 7 nucleotides align to TRBD2. The CDR3 sequence is 13 residues long. The V and J ends lost 7 bases and 1 base, in that order; junction bases with no gene match: 2. Germline V lookup: CDR1 LGHNT, CDR2 FRNRAP. The CDR3 sequence is CASARGGTDTQYF. DNA of the CDR3: TGTGCTAGTGCCCGGGGGGGCACAGATACGCAGTATTTT.

The chain employs TRBV24-1 and TRBJ2-2; 9 nucleotides agree with TRBD1. Looked up from germline, CDR1 is KGHDR and CDR2 is SFDVKD. V trimming: 4 bases; J trimming: 6 bases; junction bases outside the gene matches: 5. This CDR3 has 15 residues. The CDR3 loop is CATSEAGQGPGELFF. CDR3 nucleotides: TGTGCCACCAGTGAGGCGGGACAGGGTCCCGGGGAGCTGTTTTTT.

V is TRBV7-2 and J is TRBJ1-2, with D tentatively TRBD1 (5 bases). V was trimmed by 1 base and J by 8 bases, leaving 11 bases between them. The CDR3 contains 13 residues. Per the germline V gene, CDR1 is SGHTA and CDR2 is FQGNSA. The CDR3, as DNA: TGTGCCAGCAGCTTAGTCGGAGGGGTAGGCTACACCTTC. Its translation is CASSLVGGVGYTF.

The chain links TRBV30 to TRBJ2-1; D gene uncertain. The CDR3 has 12 residues. Germline CDR1 is GTSNPN and CDR2 is SVGIG (reference sequence). V was clipped by 0 bases and J by 7 bases, with 7 bases between them. DNA for the CDR3: TGTGCCTGGAGTGTTGACGGGAATGAGCAGTTCTTC. It is translated as CAWSVDGNEQFF.

The V call is TRBV4-2, the J call TRBJ1-5; 9 bases are a match to TRBD1. Trimming at V came to 1 base and at J to 7 bases, leaving 8 bases not matched to a gene. The CDR3 sequence is 16 residues long. Germline CDR1 LGHNA, CDR2 YNFKEQ. The CDR3 DNA is TGTGCCAGCAGCCAAGCTAACAGGGGGCAAGGGCAGCCCCAGCATTTT. It is translated as CASSQANRGQGQPQHF.

V gene TRBV9 combines with J gene TRBJ2-1, with D possibly TRBD1 on 5 matching bases. This CDR3 is built from 14 residues. The germline V and J ends were trimmed by 3 bases and 4 bases, with 11 bases remaining between them. Per the germline V gene, CDR1 is SGDLS and CDR2 is YYNGEE. The CDR3 DNA sequence: TGTGCCAGCAGCGAAACTCAGGGTTACAATGAGCAGTTCTTC. Its translation is CASSETQGYNEQFF.

The rearrangement uses TRBV6-5 and TRBJ2-1; 8 bases fit TRBD2. Trimming removed 11 bases from V and 9 bases from J; junction bases left unmatched: 12. CDR1 MNHEY and CDR2 SVGAGI come from the germline V gene. This CDR3 comprises 13 residues. CDR3: CACKAGGGPEQFF. The CDR3 DNA follows: TGTGCCTGCAAAGCCGGGGGGGGGCCTGAGCAGTTCTTC.

The chain has TRBV7-2 and TRBJ2-7, with 15 bases lining up with TRBD2. Germline CDR1 SGHTA, CDR2 FQGNSA. V dropped 3 bases and J dropped 11; count of bases not matched to a gene: 2. This CDR3 contains 13 residues. CDR3 region: CASSLGLAGGEYF. The DNA of the CDR3 is TGTGCCAGCAGCTTGGGACTAGCGGGGGGAGAGTACTTC.

The rearrangement links TRBV5-6 to TRBJ2-5; tentative D call: TRBD2 (5 bases). The ends were cut back, 0 bases at V and 4 bases at J, with 10 bases in the middle. CDR3 length: 14 residues. The germline V gene has CDR1 SGHDT and CDR2 YYEEEE. This CDR3 is CASSLGSGSETQYF. As DNA, the CDR3 is TGTGCCAGCAGCTTGGGGTCGGGGTCAGAGACCCAGTACTTC.

The chain combines TRBV19 with TRBJ1-5; 9 bases map to TRBD1. The CDR3 contains 16 residues. V gave up 10 bases and J gave up 3 bases; unmatched junction bases: 13. Germline-derived CDR1 and CDR2 are LNHDA and SQIVND (reference sequence). The CDR3 loop reads CATTPQGAWANQPQHF. Here the CDR3 DNA reads TGTGCCACAACCCCACAGGGGGCTTGGGCCAATCAGCCCCAGCATTTT.

The chain is built from TRBV12-3 or TRBV12-4 and TRBJ1-5; a weak D match, TRBD1 (6 bases). Trimming pared 7 bases from V and 5 bases from J, leaving 12 bases between. The CDR3 is made up of 13 amino acids. CDR3 protein: CASNTQGYQPQHF. The CDR3 DNA reads TGTGCCAGCAATACACAGGGTTATCAGCCCCAGCATTTT.

This chain joins TRBV5-6 and TRBJ1-5, with a tentative D call TRBD1 (5 bases). The CDR3 has 14 residues. Looked up from germline, CDR1 is SGHDT and CDR2 is YYEEEE. V shed 2 bases and J shed 3 bases, with 9 bases lying between them. Here the CDR3 DNA reads TGTGCCAGCAGCTTAACAGGAGACAATCAGCCCCAGCATTTT. Protein: CASSLTGDNQPQHF.

V and J are TRBV2 and TRBJ1-2; 7 bases are a match to TRBD1. The ends lost 5 bases at V and 6 bases at J; junction bases unmatched: 6. The CDR3 totals 13 residues. Germline V gene data show CDR1 as SNHLY and CDR2 as FYNNEI. The CDR3 protein is CASSRQGIDGYTF. For the CDR3, the DNA is TGTGCCAGCAGTAGACAGGGAATTGATGGCTACACCTTC.

The chain has TRBV9 and TRBJ1-3; D gene ambiguous. This CDR3 region has 15 residues. Germline CDR1 reads SGDLS; CDR2 reads YYNGEE. Deletions cut 2 bases from V and 6 bases from J, with 15 bases between. CDR3 in DNA: TGTGCCAGCAGCGTGACACAAGGGAGCCAAAACACCATATATTTT. As protein: CASSVTQGSQNTIYF.